This TCR beta chain was identified during a study of cytomegalovirus exposure and HLA in healthy donors. 60 Vbeta and 13 Jbeta primers were used in PCR. The table came from immunoSEQ multiplex PCR; TCRdb's copy has only in-frame clones and leaves some out. The sample records about 180,000 clones, 84% being singletons. The length of the CDR3 is 15 residues. From germline, CDR1 is SGHVS and CDR2 FQNEAQ. V lost 4 bases to trimming and J lost 5 bases, with 17 bases between them. J is TRBJ2-5 and V is TRBV7-8; D might be TRBD2 (6 bases). This TCR came from a girl aged 10 to 17 in good health and CMV-seropositive. Sequenced sample: PBMCs. This CDR3 is CASSSRLGTHETQYF. The CDR3 DNA reads as TGTGCCAGCAGCTCAAGACTAGGGACCCATGAGACCCAGTACTTC.